This T cell receptor beta chain was recorded in a study of PD-1 blockade in classical Hodgkin lymphoma. Overall study results and limits: Those patients who began receiving nivolumab less than 1 year after ASCT had lower diversity, and they were excluded.

Generated by immunoSEQ multiplex PCR, the TCRdb table keeps only in-frame clones and is missing some. The sample consists of about 50,000 clones, roughly 73% of them appearing once. The CDR3 sequence is 11 residues long. Germline CDR1 and CDR2: SGHNT and YENEEA. In every patient, relapse followed autologous stem cell transplantation, while exposure to brentuximab vedotin differed. When best responses were assessed, they were complete response, partial response or progressive disease. In the case of this clone: Its target is not known. The junction differs from germline at one of its ends, possibly a read error.

This specimen consisted of peripheral blood mononuclear cells (PBMCs), obtained at baseline. The chain uses TRBV11-3 and TRBJ2-7, with D possibly TRBD2 on 6 matching bases. This TCR was recovered from a human donor with classical Hodgkin lymphoma. CDR3 residues: CASSLGRDSVF. CDR3 DNA sequence: TGTGCCAGCAGCTTAGGCCGGGACTCCGTCTTC.